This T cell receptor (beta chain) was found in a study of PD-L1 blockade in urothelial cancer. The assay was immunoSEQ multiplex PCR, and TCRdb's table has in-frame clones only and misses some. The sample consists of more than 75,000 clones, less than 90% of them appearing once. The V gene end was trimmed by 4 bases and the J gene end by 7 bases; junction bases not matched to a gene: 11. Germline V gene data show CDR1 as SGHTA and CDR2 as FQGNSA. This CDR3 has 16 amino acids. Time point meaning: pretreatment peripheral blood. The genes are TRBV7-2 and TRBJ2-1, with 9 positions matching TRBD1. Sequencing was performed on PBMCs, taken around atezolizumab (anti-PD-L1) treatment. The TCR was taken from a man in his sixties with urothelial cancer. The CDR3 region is CASSSYRGQRLNEQFF. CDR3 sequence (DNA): TGTGCCAGCAGCTCTTACAGGGGGCAGCGACTAAATGAGCAGTTCTTC. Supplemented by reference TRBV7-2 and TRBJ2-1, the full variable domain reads GAGVSQSPSNKVTEKGKDVELRCDPISGHTALYWYRQSLGQGLEFLIYFQGNSAPDKSGLPSDRFSAERTGGSVSTLTIQRTQQEDSAVYLCASSSYRGQRLNEQFFGPGTRLTVL.